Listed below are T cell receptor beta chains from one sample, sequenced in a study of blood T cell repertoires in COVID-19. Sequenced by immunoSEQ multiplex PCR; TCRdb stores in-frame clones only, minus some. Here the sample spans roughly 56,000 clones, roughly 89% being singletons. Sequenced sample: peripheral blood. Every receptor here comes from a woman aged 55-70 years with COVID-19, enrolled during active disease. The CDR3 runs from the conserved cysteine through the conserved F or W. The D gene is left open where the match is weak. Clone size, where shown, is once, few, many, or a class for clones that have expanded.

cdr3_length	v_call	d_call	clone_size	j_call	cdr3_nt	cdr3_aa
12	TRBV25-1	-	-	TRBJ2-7	TGTGCCAGCAGTGCTGCGGGGTACGAGCAGTACTTC	CASSAAGYEQYF
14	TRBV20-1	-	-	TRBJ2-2	TGCAGTGCTAGTTTTGGCGGAGACACCGGGGAGCTGTTTTTT	CSASFGGDTGELFF
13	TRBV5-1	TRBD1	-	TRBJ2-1	TGCGCCAGCAGCTTGGGACAGGGTAATGAGCAGTTCTTC	CASSLGQGNEQFF
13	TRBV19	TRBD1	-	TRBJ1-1	TGTGCCAGTAGTGTGACAGGGGAGACTGAAGCTTTCTTT	CASSVTGETEAFF
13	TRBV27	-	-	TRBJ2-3	TGTGCCAGCAGTCTCGCGGGCGCAGATACGCAGTATTTT	CASSLAGADTQYF
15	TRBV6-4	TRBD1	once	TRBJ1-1	TGTGCCAGCAGGGAATCGACAGGGTTGAACACTGAAGCTTTCTTT	CASRESTGLNTEAFF
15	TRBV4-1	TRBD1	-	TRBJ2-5	TGCGCCAGCAGCCCCCGGGACAGTCGAATTGAGACCCAGTACTTC	CASSPRDSRIETQYF
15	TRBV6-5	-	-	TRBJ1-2	TGTGCCAGCGCGATCGACAGACCCAGTACGTATGGCTACACCTTC	CASAIDRPSTYGYTF
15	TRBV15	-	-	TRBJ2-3	TGTGCCACCAGCAGAGCGCGGGGCGACACAGATACGCAGTATTTT	CATSRARGDTDTQYF
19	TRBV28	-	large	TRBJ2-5	TGTGCCAGCAGTTTAGGTGTCAGGGTGTACCCGTACCACAGGGAGACCCAGTACTTC	CASSLGVRVYPYHRETQYF
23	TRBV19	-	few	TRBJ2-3	TGTGCCAGTAGTGCCTGGGACAGGGAGGGGTCTAGCGGGGGCCCCGGCGGCACAGATACGCAGTATTTT	CASSAWDREGSSGGPGGTDTQYF
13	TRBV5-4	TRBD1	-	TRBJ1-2	TGTGCCAGCAGCGGGACAGGGCCCTATGGCTACACCTTC	CASSGTGPYGYTF
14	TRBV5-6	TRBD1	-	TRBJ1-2	TGTGCCAGCAGCAAAGGACAGGGGGCGGATGGCTACACCTTC	CASSKGQGADGYTF
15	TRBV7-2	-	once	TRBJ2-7	TGTGCCAGCAGCTTATCGGGAGACCCCAGGCGCGAGCAGTACTTC	CASSLSGDPRREQYF
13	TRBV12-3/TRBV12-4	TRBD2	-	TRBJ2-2	TGTGCCAGCAGGTGGGGGGGCACCGGGGAGCTGTTTTTT	CASRWGGTGELFF
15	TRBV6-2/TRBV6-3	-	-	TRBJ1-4	TGTGCCAGCAGTTACTCTATCGACAGGAGAGAAAAACTGTTTTTT	CASSYSIDRREKLFF
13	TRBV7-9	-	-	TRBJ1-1	TGTGCCAGCAGCTTAGTCGGGAACACTGAAGCTTTCTTT	CASSLVGNTEAFF
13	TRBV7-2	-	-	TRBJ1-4	TGTGCCAGCAGCTCCCGAGGTACTGAAAAACTGTTTTTT	CASSSRGTEKLFF
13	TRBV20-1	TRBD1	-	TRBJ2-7	TGCAGTGCTAGTCCGGGACAGGGACGAGAGCAGTACTTC	CSASPGQGREQYF
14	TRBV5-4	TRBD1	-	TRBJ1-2	TGTGCCAGCAGCTTGCAAGGGGGCGGGTATGGCTACACCTTC	CASSLQGGGYGYTF
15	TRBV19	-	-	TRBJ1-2	TGTGCCAGTAGTATAGTCAACAGCCCTAACTATGGCTACACCTTC	CASSIVNSPNYGYTF
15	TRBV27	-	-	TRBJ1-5	TGTGCCAGCAGTTTATGGGGACTCCAAAATCAGCCCCAGCATTTT	CASSLWGLQNQPQHF
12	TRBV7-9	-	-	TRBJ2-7	TGTGCCAGCGCGGCGGAGGAGTACGAGCAGTACTTC	CASAAEEYEQYF
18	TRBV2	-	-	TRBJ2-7	TGTGCCAGCAGCCCCCGCGCCCCTACAGGAGAGATGACCTACGAGCAGTACTTC	CASSPRAPTGEMTYEQYF
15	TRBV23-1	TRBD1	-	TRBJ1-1	TGCGCCAGCAGTCATTCACAGGGGGTGAACACTGAAGCTTTCTTT	CASSHSQGVNTEAFF
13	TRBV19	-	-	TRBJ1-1	TGTGCCAGTAAACAGGGCCGGGCTACTGAAGCTTTCTTT	CASKQGRATEAFF
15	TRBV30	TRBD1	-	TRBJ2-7	TGTGCCTGGAGCGTATTCGGGACAGGATCCTACGAGCAGTACTTC	CAWSVFGTGSYEQYF
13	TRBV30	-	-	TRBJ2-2	TGTGCCTGGAGGGTGGGGGCGACCGGGGAGCTGTTTTTT	CAWRVGATGELFF
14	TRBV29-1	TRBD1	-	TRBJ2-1	TGCAGCGCCTCTTCCCCGGACAGGCGCAATGAGCAGTTCTTC	CSASSPDRRNEQFF
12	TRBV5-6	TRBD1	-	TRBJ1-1	TGTGCCAGCAGCTTCGGACAGGGCAAAGCTTTCTTT	CASSFGQGKAFF
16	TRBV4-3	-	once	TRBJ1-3	TGCGCCAGCAGCCAAGATGTTCAGGGGCACAGGCGCGCCATATATTTT	CASSQDVQGHRRAIYF
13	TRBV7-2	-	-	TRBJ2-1	TGTGCCAGCAGCTTAGCGGGGGCGTCCCTTCAGTTCTTC	CASSLAGASLQFF
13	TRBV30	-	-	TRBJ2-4	TGTGCCTGGAGTACGGTGCCTTCCAGGGTTCAGTACTTC	CAWSTVPSRVQYF
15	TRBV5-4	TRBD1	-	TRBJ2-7	TGTGCCAGCAGCTCTCCGGGACAGGGTGTGTACGAGCAGTACTTC	CASSSPGQGVYEQYF
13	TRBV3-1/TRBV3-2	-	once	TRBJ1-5	TGTGCCAGCAGCTACATCGGGTGGCAGCCCCAGCATTTT	CASSYIGWQPQHF
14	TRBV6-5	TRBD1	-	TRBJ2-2	TGTGCCAGCAGTAGACAGGGTGGTGGCGGGGAGCTGTTTTTT	CASSRQGGGGELFF
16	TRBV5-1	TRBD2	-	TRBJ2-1	TGCGCCAGCAGCTTGGAGACTAGCGGGTACTACAATGAGCAGTTCTTC	CASSLETSGYYNEQFF
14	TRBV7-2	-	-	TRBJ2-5	TGTGCCAGCAGCTCCTTCCTAGCGCAGGAGACCCAGTACTTC	CASSSFLAQETQYF
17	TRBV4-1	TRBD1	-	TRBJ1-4	TGCGCCAGCAGCCAAGATTCTCCAGGGACAGGTTATGAAAAACTGTTTTTT	CASSQDSPGTGYEKLFF
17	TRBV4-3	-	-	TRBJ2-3	TGCGCCAGCAGCCTGACCCGGGTTAGCGGATTCACAGATACGCAGTATTTT	CASSLTRVSGFTDTQYF
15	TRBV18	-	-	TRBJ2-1	TGTGCCAGCTCACCACTGTTGGGGGGGCTGGATGAGCAGTTCTTC	CASSPLLGGLDEQFF
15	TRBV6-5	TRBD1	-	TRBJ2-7	TGTGCCAGCAGTTACTCAATCCAGGGGGCCTACGAGCAGTACTTC	CASSYSIQGAYEQYF
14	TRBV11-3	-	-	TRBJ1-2	TGTGCCAGCAGCCCTAGGCAGGGGATCCATGGCTACACCTTC	CASSPRQGIHGYTF
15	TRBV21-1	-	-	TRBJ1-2	TGTGCCAGCAGCCCCGGAAGGGGAGGGGGGAATGGCTACACCTTC	CASSPGRGGGNGYTF
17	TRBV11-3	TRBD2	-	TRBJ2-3	TGTGCCAGCAGCCCAGGGGGACTAGCGGGAGAATCCGATACGCAGTATTTT	CASSPGGLAGESDTQYF
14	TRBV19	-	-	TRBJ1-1	TGTGCCAGTAGTATGGGGAGCATGAACACTGAAGCTTTCTTT	CASSMGSMNTEAFF
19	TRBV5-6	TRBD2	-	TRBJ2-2	TGTGCCAGCAGCCCTTTCCAGCAAACTAGCGGGAGGAGTACCGGGGAGCTGTTTTTT	CASSPFQQTSGRSTGELFF